Each of the 18 T cell receptor beta chains below was sequenced from the same sample in a study of cytomegalovirus exposure and HLA in healthy donors (dated by TCRdb to about 2017). The library was produced with the immunoSEQ multiplex PCR assay. The multiplex PCR relied on a mix of 60 forward primers for TCR Vbeta segments and 13 reverse primers for TCR Jbeta segments. Sourced from immuneACCESS, this table was stored by TCRdb with only in-frame sequences that have V and J called. A share of the clones is absent; for the studies checked, an unresolved V gene accounts for under half, and the remainder has no known explanation. The sample records 95,000 to 150,000 clones, more than 80% of which are singletons. In total, the top ten clones hold more than 1.5% of the sample. The sample consisted of PBMCs. The source of these receptors is a man between 35 and 55 years old in good health and CMV-seronegative.

The genes are TRBV7-9 and TRBJ2-7; 9 bases are a match to TRBD1. V gave up 0 bases and J gave up 5 bases; unmatched junction bases: 5. CDR1 is SEHNR, CDR2 FQNEAQ, per germline (reference sequence). CDR3 length: 15 residues. The CDR3, as DNA: TGTGCCAGCAGCTTAGCGGGGACAGGGATCCACGAGCAGTACTTC. This codes for CASSLAGTGIHEQYF.

The chain recombines TRBV9 with TRBJ2-3; D perhaps matches TRBD2 (5 bases). Trimming removed 3 bases at V and 1 base at J, with 9 bases between. This CDR3 is built from 14 residues. Germline V gene sequence: CDR1 SGDLS, CDR2 YYNGEE. The CDR3 DNA reads as TGTGCCAGCAGCGCCTGGGGAGGCACAGATACGCAGTATTTT. It yields the protein CASSAWGGTDTQYF.

The CDR3 reads CASSLPGTDTQYF. As DNA, the CDR3 is TGTGCCAGCAGCTTACCCGGGACAGATACGCAGTATTTT. The rearrangement joins TRBV7-2 to TRBJ2-3; D not certain. V shed 2 bases and J shed 3 bases, with 6 bases lying between them. CDR3 length: 13 residues. Looked up from germline, CDR1 is SGHTA and CDR2 is FQGNSA. Filled out from reference TRBV7-2 and TRBJ2-3, the complete variable domain reads GAGVSQSPSNKVTEKGKDVELRCDPISGHTALYWYRQSLGQGLEFLIYFQGNSAPDKSGLPSDRFSAERTGGSVSTLTIQRTQQEDSAVYLCASSLPGTDTQYFGPGTRLTVL.

The chain joins TRBV5-1 to TRBJ1-1; 8 bases map to TRBD1. This CDR3 is built from 14 residues. Looked up from germline, CDR1 is SGHRS and CDR2 is YFSETQ. V shed 4 bases, J shed 3 bases, and the junction held 5 bases outside the gene matches. The CDR3 DNA reads as TGCGCCAGCAGCCACGGACAGGGTGACACTGAAGCTTTCTTT. It is translated as CASSHGQGDTEAFF.

The J gene is TRBJ2-4, the V gene TRBV6-6; D possibly corresponds to TRBD2 (7 bases). Per the germline V gene, CDR1 is MNHNY and CDR2 is SVGAGI (reference sequence). The CDR3 contains 14 residues. Deletions cut 6 bases from V and 6 bases from J, with 15 bases between. CDR3 region: CASSEGGGLNIQYF. In DNA, the CDR3 is TGTGCCAGCAGCGAGGGGGGAGGGCTAAACATTCAGTACTTC.

The J gene is TRBJ2-7, the V gene TRBV19, with D perhaps TRBD1 (5 bases). V lost 8 bases and J 0 bases, leaving 5 bases between the germline ends. The germline V gene has CDR1 LNHDA and CDR2 SQIVND (reference sequence). CDR3 length: 11 amino acids. This CDR3 reads CASGHSYEQYF. CDR3 DNA sequence: TGTGCCAGTGGACACTCCTACGAGCAGTACTTC.

The chain is built from TRBV27 and TRBJ2-7, with TRBD1 matching 7 bases. Germline lookup yields CDR1 MNHEY and CDR2 SMNVEV (reference sequence). J lost 3 bases, V lost 5 bases, and 10 bases had no gene match. This CDR3 contains 15 residues. CDR3 amino acids: CASSVHRDRVYEQYF. Here the CDR3 DNA reads TGTGCCAGCAGTGTACACCGGGACAGAGTCTACGAGCAGTACTTC.

This chain connects TRBV2 to TRBJ1-1; D not resolved. The V and J ends lost 2 bases and 6 bases respectively, with 16 bases between them. The germline V gene encodes CDR1 SNHLY and CDR2 FYNNEI. The CDR3 length is 15 residues. As DNA, the CDR3 is TGTGCCAGCAGTGAAATGGCGCAGCCTGCGGCTGAAGCTTTCTTT. Encoded protein: CASSEMAQPAAEAFF.

The genes are TRBV7-2 and TRBJ1-5; D gene uncertain. The V end was cut by 5 bases, the J end by 3 bases, with 5 bases between. Germline-derived CDR1 and CDR2 are SGHTA and FQGNSA. This CDR3 has 12 residues. The CDR3 DNA follows: TGTGCCAGCAGCCCTTACAATCAGCCCCAGCATTTT. It is translated as CASSPYNQPQHF.

The chain uses TRBV7-9 and TRBJ1-2; 8 positions agree with TRBD1. J gave up 5 bases and V 5 bases, and 4 bases lay outside the gene matches. The V gene's germline CDR1 is SEHNR and CDR2 FQNEAQ (reference sequence). The CDR3 loop spans 13 amino acids. The CDR3 is CASSARTGYGYTF. The CDR3 bases are TGTGCCAGCAGCGCCAGGACAGGGTATGGCTACACCTTC.

The genes are TRBV18 and TRBJ2-1; 8 nucleotides agree with TRBD2. Germline-derived CDR1 and CDR2 are KGHSH and LQKENI. The CDR3 is 15 amino acids. With V trimmed by 2 bases and J by 6 bases, 6 bases remained unmatched. The CDR3 nucleotides are TGTGCCAGCTCACCAGCAGCGGGAGTTGGCAATGAGCAGTTCTTC. It is translated as CASSPAAGVGNEQFF.

V usage is TRBV10-2 and J usage is TRBJ2-5, with no clear D. The CDR3 consists of 14 residues. Between the trimmed V and J ends, which lost 2 bases and 11 bases, there was a span of 18 bases. Germline CDR1 is WSHSY and CDR2 is SAAADI. CDR3: CASSEPQTRLEQYF. The CDR3 bases are TGCGCCAGCAGTGAGCCCCAAACCCGCCTAGAGCAGTACTTC.

This clone was seen a handful of times. The V and J genes are TRBV27 and TRBJ1-5; possibly TRBD1 for D (6 bases). This CDR3 is built from 13 residues. Germline lookup yields CDR1 MNHEY and CDR2 SMNVEV (reference sequence). V gave up 3 bases and J gave up 8 bases, with 11 bases separating them. CDR3 sequence: CASSFGGVEPQHF. CDR3 DNA sequence: TGTGCCAGCAGTTTTGGGGGCGTGGAGCCCCAGCATTTT.

The V call is TRBV30, the J call TRBJ1-6, with D maybe TRBD1 (6 bases). CDR3 length: 14 amino acids. The ends were cut back, 4 bases at V and 8 bases at J, with 15 bases in the middle. Germline loops: CDR1 GTSNPN, CDR2 SVGIG (reference sequence). The CDR3: CAWNHRAVDSPLHF. CDR3 in DNA: TGTGCCTGGAATCACAGGGCCGTTGATTCACCCCTCCACTTT.

V and J are TRBV5-4 and TRBJ2-3, with 10 bases matching TRBD1. The V segment lost 4 bases and the J segment 4 bases; nucleotides outside the gene matches: 9. The germline V gene encodes CDR1 SGHNT and CDR2 YYREEE (reference sequence). The CDR3 has 16 residues. The CDR3 loop is CASSLPSGQGPDTQYF. The CDR3 DNA is TGTGCCAGCAGCCTACCGTCGGGACAGGGGCCAGATACGCAGTATTTT.

This clone came up once. The rearrangement joins TRBV4-3 to TRBJ2-1; TRBD2 aligns across 7 bases. The CDR3 sequence is 16 residues long. CDR1 LGHNA and CDR2 YSLEER come from the germline V gene. J lost 0 bases, V lost 1 base, and 3 bases had no gene match. CDR3 sequence: CASSQVSGGSYNEQFF. The CDR3 DNA is TGCGCCAGCAGCCAAGTTTCGGGGGGCTCCTACAATGAGCAGTTCTTC.

The V and J genes are TRBV5-1 and TRBJ1-1; D may be TRBD1 (5 bases). This CDR3 region has 14 residues. Between the trimmed V and J ends, which lost 4 bases and 1 base, there was a span of 11 bases. Germline V gives CDR1 SGHRS, CDR2 YFSETQ. The chain's CDR3 is CASSRDRPNTEAFF. CDR3 nucleotide sequence: TGCGCCAGCAGCCGAGACAGACCGAACACTGAAGCTTTCTTT. The full variable domain, its missing parts supplied by reference TRBV5-1 and TRBJ1-1, is KAGVTQTPRYLIKTRGQQVTLSCSPISGHRSVSWYQQTPGQGLQFLFEYFSETQRNKGNFPGRFSGRQFSNSRSEMNVSTLELGDSALYLCASSRDRPNTEAFFGQGTRLTVV.

This chain connects TRBV4-1 to TRBJ2-2; TRBD2 might be the D (5 bases). V lost 4 bases to trimming and J lost 4 bases, with 10 bases between them. Germline values: CDR1 MGHRA, CDR2 YSYEKL. The CDR3 runs 14 residues. As DNA, the CDR3 is TGCGCCAGCAGCCTACTAGAGGGCACCGGGGAGCTGTTTTTT. Translated, it gives CASSLLEGTGELFF.